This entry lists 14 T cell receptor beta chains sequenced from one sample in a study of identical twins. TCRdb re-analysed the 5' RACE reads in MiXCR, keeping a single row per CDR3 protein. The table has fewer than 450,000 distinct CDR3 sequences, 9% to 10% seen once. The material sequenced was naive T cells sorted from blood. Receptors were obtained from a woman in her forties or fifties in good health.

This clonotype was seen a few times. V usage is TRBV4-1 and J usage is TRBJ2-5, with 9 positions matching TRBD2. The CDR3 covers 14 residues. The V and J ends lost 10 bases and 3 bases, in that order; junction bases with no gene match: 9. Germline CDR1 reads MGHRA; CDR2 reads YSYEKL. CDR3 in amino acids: CATAGGPGKETQYF. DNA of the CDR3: TGCGCCACGGCGGGAGGGCCGGGAAAAGAGACCCAGTACTTC.

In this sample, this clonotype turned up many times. The CDR3 loop is CASGGQGNTEAFF. CDR3 nucleotides: TGTGCCAGCGGGGGACAGGGGAACACTGAAGCTTTCTTT. The gene calls are TRBV12-3 or TRBV12-4 and TRBJ1-1; 9 nucleotides line up with TRBD1. The CDR3 contains 13 residues. The J segment lost 1 base and the V segment lost 8 bases, leaving 2 bases of the junction unmatched.

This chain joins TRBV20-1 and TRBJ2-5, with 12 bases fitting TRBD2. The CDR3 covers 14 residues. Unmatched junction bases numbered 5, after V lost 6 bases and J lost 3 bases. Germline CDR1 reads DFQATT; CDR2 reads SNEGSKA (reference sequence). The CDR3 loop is CSATRTSGKETQYF. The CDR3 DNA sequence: TGCAGTGCGACCCGGACTAGCGGGAAAGAGACCCAGTACTTC.

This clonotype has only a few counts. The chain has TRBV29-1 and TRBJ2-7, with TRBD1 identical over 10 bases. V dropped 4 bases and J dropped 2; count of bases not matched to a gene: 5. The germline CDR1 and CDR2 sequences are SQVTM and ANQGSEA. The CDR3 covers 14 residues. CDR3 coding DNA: TGCAGCGTTGGCCGGGACAGGGGTCCCTACGAGCAGTACTTC. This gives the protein CSVGRDRGPYEQYF.

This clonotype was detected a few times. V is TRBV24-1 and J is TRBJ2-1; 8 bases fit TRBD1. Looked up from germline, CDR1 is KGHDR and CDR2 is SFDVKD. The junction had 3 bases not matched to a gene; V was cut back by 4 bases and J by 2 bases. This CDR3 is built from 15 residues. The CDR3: CATSEPDRAYNEQFF. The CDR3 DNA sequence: TGTGCCACCAGTGAACCGGACAGGGCCTACAATGAGCAGTTCTTC.

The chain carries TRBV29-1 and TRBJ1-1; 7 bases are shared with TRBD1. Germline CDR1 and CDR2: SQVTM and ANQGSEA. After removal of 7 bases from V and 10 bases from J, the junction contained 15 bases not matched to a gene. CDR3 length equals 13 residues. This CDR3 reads CSAPLTGYRSAFF. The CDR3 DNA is TGCAGCGCCCCTTTGACAGGGTATCGTTCAGCTTTCTTT.

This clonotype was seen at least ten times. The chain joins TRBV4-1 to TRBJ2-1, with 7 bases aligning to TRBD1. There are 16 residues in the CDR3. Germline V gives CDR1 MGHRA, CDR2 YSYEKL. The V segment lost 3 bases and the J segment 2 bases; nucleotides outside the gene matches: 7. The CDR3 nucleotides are TGCGCCAGCAGCCACCCCGGGACAGTACCCTACAATGAGCAGTTCTTC. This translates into CASSHPGTVPYNEQFF.

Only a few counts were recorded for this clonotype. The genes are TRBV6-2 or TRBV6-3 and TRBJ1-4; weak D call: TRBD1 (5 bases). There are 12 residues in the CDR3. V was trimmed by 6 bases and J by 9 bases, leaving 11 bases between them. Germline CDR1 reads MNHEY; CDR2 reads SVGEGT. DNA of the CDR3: TGTGCCAGCAGCCTCGGGGCTCAAAAACTGTTTTTT. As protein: CASSLGAQKLFF.

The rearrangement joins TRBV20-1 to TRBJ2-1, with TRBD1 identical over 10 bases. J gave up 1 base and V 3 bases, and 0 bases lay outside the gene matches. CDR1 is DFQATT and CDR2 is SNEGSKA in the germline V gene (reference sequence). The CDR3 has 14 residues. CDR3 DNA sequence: TGCAGTGCTAGGGGACAGGGGTCCTACAATGAGCAGTTCTTC. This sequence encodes CSARGQGSYNEQFF.

In nucleotides, the CDR3 is TGTGCCAGCAGCCCCTCGTTTGAGCAGTACTTC. Protein sequence: CASSPSFEQYF. V is TRBV7-9 and J is TRBJ2-7, with unresolved D. The CDR3 has 11 residues. With 5 bases removed from V and 7 bases from J, the gap between germline ends came to 9 bases. Germline assignment: CDR1 SEHNR and CDR2 FQNEAQ (reference sequence).

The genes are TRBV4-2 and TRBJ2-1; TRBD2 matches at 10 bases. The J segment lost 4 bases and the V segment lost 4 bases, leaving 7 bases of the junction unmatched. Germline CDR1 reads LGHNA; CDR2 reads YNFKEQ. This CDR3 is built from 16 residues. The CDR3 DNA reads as TGTGCCAGCAGCCCTACCGGGACTAGCGAGTACAATGAGCAGTTCTTC. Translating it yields CASSPTGTSEYNEQFF.

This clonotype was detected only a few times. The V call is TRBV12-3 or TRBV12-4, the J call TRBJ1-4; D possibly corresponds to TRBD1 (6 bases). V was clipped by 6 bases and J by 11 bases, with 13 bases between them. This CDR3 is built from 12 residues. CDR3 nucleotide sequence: TGTGCCAGCAGCCCCCAGGGGAGTAAACTGTTTTTT. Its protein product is CASSPQGSKLFF.

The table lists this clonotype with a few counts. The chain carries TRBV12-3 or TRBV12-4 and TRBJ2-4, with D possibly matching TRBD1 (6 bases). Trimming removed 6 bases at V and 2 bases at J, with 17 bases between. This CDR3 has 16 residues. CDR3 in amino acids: CASSPTGFGTKNIQYF. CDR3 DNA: TGTGCCAGCAGCCCTACAGGGTTCGGAACCAAAAACATTCAGTACTTC.

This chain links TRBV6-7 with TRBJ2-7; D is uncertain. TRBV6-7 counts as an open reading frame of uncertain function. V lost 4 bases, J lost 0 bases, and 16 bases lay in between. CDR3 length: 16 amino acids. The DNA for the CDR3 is TGTGCCAGCAGTTTTTTTTATCGCTCCGGCTCCTACGAGCAGTACGTC. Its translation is CASSFFYRSGSYEQYV.